Listed below are T cell receptor beta chains from one sample, sequenced in a study of lymphopenia after photon versus proton radiotherapy. Some clones are missing from TCRdb's copy, which holds only in-frame ones; the method was immunoSEQ multiplex PCR. The table lists under 35,000 clones, roughly 89% of them singletons, with approximately 6.6% in the top ten. The starting material was peripheral blood, obtained from a patient treated with proton-based radiotherapy. Every receptor here comes from a woman aged 70-85 years with pancreatic cancer. Some clones in this sample may be carry-over from other donors' samples. CDR3s include the opening cysteine and the closing phenylalanine or tryptophan. D genes are given only for firm matches. The size entry is marked missing in some rows and otherwise reads once, few, many or a size class.

TRBJ2-3	-	TRBD2	TRBV18	CASSVTSDTDTQYF	TGTGCCAGCTCAGTGACTAGCGACACAGATACGCAGTATTTT
TRBJ2-7	-	TRBD1	TRBV15	CATSLQGPDRGYEQYF	TGTGCCACCAGCTTACAAGGTCCGGACAGGGGATACGAGCAGTACTTC
TRBJ2-1	-	-	TRBV10-1	CASSGPGGRVEQFF	TGCGCCAGCAGTGGACCGGGCGGGCGGGTTGAGCAGTTCTTC
TRBJ1-1	-	TRBD1	TRBV6-5	CASSYDRVYTEAFF	TGTGCCAGCAGTTACGACAGGGTGTACACTGAAGCTTTCTTT
TRBJ2-2	-	TRBD2	TRBV7-2	CASSLPSGRSTGELFF	TGTGCCAGCAGCTTACCCAGCGGGAGAAGCACCGGGGAGCTGTTTTTT
TRBJ1-2	-	-	TRBV27	CASSAGPFGRNGYTF	TGTGCCAGCAGTGCCGGACCGTTTGGGAGAAATGGCTACACCTTC
TRBJ1-5	few	-	TRBV19	CASSVGLQPQHF	TGTGCCAGTAGTGTGGGACTACAGCCCCAGCATTTT
TRBJ2-7	-	-	TRBV9	CASGSLSYEQYF	TGTGCCAGCGGGAGTTTGTCCTACGAGCAGTACTTC
TRBJ1-2	once	TRBD1	TRBV20-1	CSARKDRVTF	TGCAGTGCTAGAAAGGACAGGGTCACCTTC
TRBJ1-2	-	-	TRBV28	CASSTGRTSVNYGYTF	TGTGCCAGCAGTACCGGGCGGACAAGTGTGAACTATGGCTACACCTTC
TRBJ1-4	-	-	TRBV18	CASSPVQGREKLFF	TGTGCCAGCTCACCAGTCCAGGGTCGGGAAAAACTGTTTTTT
TRBJ1-2	few	-	TRBV6-1	CASSEAHTKVYKGGYTF	TGTGCCAGCAGTGAAGCCCATACCAAAGTTTATAAGGGTGGCTACACCTTC
TRBJ1-2	-	TRBD1	TRBV27	CASRSIGAQGDYGYTF	TGTGCCAGCAGGTCCATAGGGGCCCAGGGGGATTATGGCTACACCTTC
TRBJ1-4	once	-	TRBV30	CAWSGQGRNEKLFF	TGTGCCTGGAGTGGTCAGGGTCGTAATGAAAAACTGTTTTTT
TRBJ1-5	-	TRBD1	TRBV6-6	CASRPGQGGQPQHF	TGTGCCAGCAGGCCGGGACAGGGCGGTCAGCCCCAGCATTTT
TRBJ2-2	-	-	TRBV7-8	CASSLALWEELFF	TGTGCCAGCAGCTTAGCGCTCTGGGAGGAGCTGTTTTTT
TRBJ1-4	-	TRBD1	TRBV7-9	CASSPETGGHEKLFF	TGTGCCAGCAGCCCAGAGACAGGGGGCCATGAAAAACTGTTTTTT
TRBJ2-3	-	-	TRBV5-1	CASSLERARDTQYF	TGCGCCAGCAGCTTGGAGAGGGCCCGGGATACGCAGTATTTT
TRBJ2-3	-	-	TRBV18	CASSPPVGAGTDTQYF	TGTGCCAGCTCACCACCGGTGGGGGCTGGCACAGATACGCAGTATTTT
TRBJ2-7	-	-	TRBV15	CATSRDRSLRIFYEQYF	TGTGCCACCAGCAGAGATCGTTCCCTACGAATCTTCTACGAGCAGTACTTC
TRBJ2-1	-	TRBD1	TRBV11-3	CASSPRTGENEQFF	TGTGCCAGCAGTCCAAGGACAGGGGAAAATGAGCAGTTCTTC
TRBJ2-7	-	-	TRBV19	CASSIGYTYEQYF	TGCGCCAGTAGTATTGGATACACCTACGAGCAGTACTTC
TRBJ2-5	-	-	TRBV11-2	CASSLATVGETQYF	TGTGCCAGCAGCTTAGCAACGGTCGGGGAGACCCAGTACTTC
TRBJ2-1	-	-	TRBV28	CASKAASYNEQFF	TGTGCCAGCAAGGCCGCCTCCTACAATGAGCAGTTCTTC
TRBJ2-7	few	-	TRBV4-2	CASSPTRDIPYEQYF	TGTGCCAGCAGCCCTACGAGGGACATCCCCTACGAGCAGTACTTC
TRBJ1-5	-	TRBD1	TRBV28	CASRQGGNQPQHF	TGTGCCAGCAGGCAGGGGGGCAATCAGCCCCAGCATTTT
TRBJ2-4	-	-	TRBV10-2	CASSDPGDLAKNIQYF	TGCGCCAGCAGTGATCCGGGGGATCTAGCCAAAAACATTCAGTACTTC
TRBJ2-3	-	TRBD2	TRBV19	CASSAGLAGGRGVTDTQYF	TGTGCCAGTAGCGCCGGACTAGCGGGAGGCCGAGGGGTCACAGATACGCAGTATTTT
TRBJ2-1	once	-	TRBV6-5	CASSATNPSYNEQFF	TGTGCCAGCAGTGCGACTAACCCCTCCTACAATGAGCAGTTCTTC
TRBJ2-1	-	TRBD2	TRBV11-2	CASSLVGLENNEQFF	TGTGCCAGCAGCTTAGTAGGACTAGAGAACAATGAGCAGTTCTTC
TRBJ1-5	-	-	TRBV21-1	CASTPSLHRGRGNQPQHF	TGTGCCAGCACCCCTTCACTCCACAGGGGGCGAGGCAATCAGCCCCAGCATTTT
TRBJ2-7	-	-	TRBV11-3	CASSWSGQAPEQYF	TGTGCCAGCAGCTGGTCGGGACAAGCCCCCGAGCAGTACTTC
TRBJ2-3	-	-	TRBV5-1	CASRAEYTQYF	TGCGCCAGCAGAGCGGAATATACGCAGTATTTT
TRBJ2-7	-	-	TRBV6-6	CASSTPPSDEQYF	TGTGCCAGCAGCACCCCCCCAAGCGACGAGCAGTACTTC
TRBJ2-1	-	TRBD2	TRBV7-9	CASSGRLARARDEQFF	TGTGCCAGCAGCGGAAGACTAGCGAGAGCGCGGGATGAGCAGTTCTTC
TRBJ2-3	-	-	TRBV5-5	CASSPERIFGTDTQYF	TGTGCCAGCAGCCCGGAGCGAATTTTTGGGACAGATACGCAGTATTTT
TRBJ2-7	-	TRBD1	TRBV10-3	CAISTGTAAYEQYF	TGTGCCATCAGTACCGGGACAGCGGCCTACGAGCAGTACTTC
TRBJ1-5	few	-	TRBV2	CASSTGNQPQHF	TGTGCCAGCAGTACAGGGAATCAGCCCCAGCATTTT
TRBJ2-2	once	-	TRBV29-1	CSVQTGELFF	TGCAGCGTTCAGACCGGGGAGCTGTTTTTT
TRBJ1-4	-	-	TRBV30	CAWTGRATNEKLFF	TGTGCCTGGACTGGGCGTGCAACTAATGAAAAACTGTTTTTT
TRBJ2-1	-	TRBD1	TRBV10-1	CASSPNRGLYNEQFF	TGCGCCAGCAGCCCCAACAGGGGGCTCTACAATGAGCAGTTCTTC
TRBJ2-1	-	-	TRBV19	CASSRPSGGRGHEQFF	TGTGCCAGTAGTCGCCCCAGCGGAGGACGTGGCCATGAGCAGTTCTTC
TRBJ1-1	few	-	TRBV15	CATSSQITNTEAFF	TGTGCCACCAGCAGTCAGATAACGAACACTGAAGCTTTCTTT